This TCR beta chain was captured in a study of a mutant IDH1 vaccine in newly diagnosed glioma. In the study overall: Patients began vaccination 4-6 weeks after radiotherapy alone, or with temozolomide cycles. Sex distribution of treated patients was approximately 60% male and about 38% female; mean age was 40.4 years. The earlier regimen, radiotherapy, temozolomide, or both, was most often both. The study's findings and limits: Any relationship between pseudoprogression and changes in top peripheral T cell clonotypes seemed absent.

Concerning this clone itself: What it binds is unknown.

The sample's time point: week 47, end of study. It was 300 ug of mutant IDH1 20-mer peptide that made up each vaccine dose, given with topical imiquimod. Profiling relied on immunoSEQ multiplex PCR, and the TCRdb table lists in-frame clones only, not all of them. The data contain tens of thousands of clones, about 79% of them seen just once; the ten biggest clones take up 5.3%. The CDR3 contains 16 residues. The germline gives CDR1 SGHDN, CDR2 FVKESK. V dropped 4 bases and J dropped 0 bases, with 16 bases sitting between them. The sequence was obtained from a man between 50 and 59 years old with glioma. The chain recombines TRBV14 with TRBJ2-7; D is uncertain. The sequences come from PBMCs, collected from a glioma patient whose treatment included an IDH1 peptide vaccine. The CDR3 DNA follows: TGTGCCAGCAGCCCACTCCTAGGCGGAAGCTCCTACGAGCAGTACTTC. Translation: CASSPLLGGSSYEQYF.